This TCR beta chain was identified in a study of blood T cell repertoires in COVID-19 (dated by TCRdb to the early 2020s). Some background on the complete study: The collaborator samples originated in the United States, Italy and Spain and spanned the acute and convalescent phases of COVID-19. The material from the prospective study consisted of cDNA or gDNA derived from T cells, B-cell-depleted T cells, or PBMCs. The dataset comprised deeply sampled blood TCRbeta repertoires from subjects exposed to, actively infected with, or recovered from COVID-19. The repertoires were made available in a free public database intended to serve as a resource for research on the immune response to SARS-CoV-2. The samples were drawn from the first 160 participants of the ongoing ImmuneRACE study and from more than 1,000 subjects provided by 6 global collaborators. A de-identified subject ID, COVID-19 status, age in years and sex were almost always included in the sample metadata. Where HLA class I and class II types were available, the types were taken from metadata supplied by the sample provider, not from assay-based typing. Results and caveats for the whole study, not just this receptor: The quantity of clinical and demographic metadata differed by source and by participant and was supplied without curation.

The CDR3, from cysteine to phenylalanine, totals 17 residues. The read is trimmed to its CDR3 DNA, 51 bases read in frame from base 1. CDR1 KGHSH and CDR2 LQKENI were looked up in the germline V gene. After removal of 3 bases from V and 5 bases from J, the junction retains 13 bases not matched to a gene. Each collaborating institution followed its own protocols to collect whole blood in K2EDTA tubes. Collaborator samples were shipped for TCRbeta analysis as frozen whole blood, isolated PBMCs, or DNA extracted from either sample type. The immunoSEQ Assay, a bias-controlled multiplex PCR, was used to amplify TCRbeta CDR3 regions from genomic DNA. The source study handled its data this way. Within the assay, amplification of reference gene primers was used to estimate how many nucleated cells each sample contained. To quantify the absolute abundance of each unique TCRbeta CDR3 rearrangement, sequence reads were collapsed and filtered. For each sample, productive Simpson clonality was calculated by taking the square root of Simpson's diversity index across productive rearrangements. The clones in this table, taken by TCRdb from immuneACCESS, are in-frame only. Not every clone is retained; where verified, under half of the shortfall comes from an unresolved V gene, and the cause of the rest is unknown. Clone size and V and J calls were adopted from that table, with D and trimming inferred from the DNA. The sample records some 150,000 clones, roughly 74% of which are singletons. The ten largest clones take up approximately 14% of the sample.

Of note for this clone: Its antigen has not been determined. No base quality information exists; no much larger clone differs at one position.

Recombination linked TRBV18 to TRBJ1-2; TRBD1 aligns with 9 central bases. This sequence originates from a woman older than 75 with acute or convalescent COVID-19. Sequencing was performed on peripheral blood. The CDR3 region has the sequence CASSPVTGTGTIYGYTF. The sequenced DNA is TGTGCCAGCTCACCGGTAACCGGGACAGGGACTATTTATGGCTACACCTTC.